This T cell receptor beta chain was found in a study of blood T cells in healthy people across ages. Sample-barcoded 5' priming and a J-beta primer mix drove a second PCR of about 6 to 11 cycles. TCRdb re-derived calls from the 5' RACE reads in MiXCR, one entry per CDR3 protein. Among more than 650,000 distinct CDR3 sequences listed, about 24% were seen once. Comment on this clonotype: Its antigen is still unknown.

V lost 3 bases to trimming and J lost 3 bases; unmatched junction nucleotides: 3. The V gene's germline CDR1 is SGHTS and CDR2 YDEGEE. CDR3 length: 14 amino acids. Overall study findings and caveats: Among T cells, TCR beta diversity per million cells dropped roughly linearly as age rose.

The sequence was obtained from a man between 65 and 79 years old in good health. The V gene is TRBV5-8, the J gene TRBJ2-4, with 7 bases lining up with TRBD2. What was sequenced was blood. The CDR3 loop is CASSSRTSKNIQYF. CDR3 sequence (DNA): TGTGCCAGCAGCTCACGGACTAGCAAAAACATTCAGTACTTC.